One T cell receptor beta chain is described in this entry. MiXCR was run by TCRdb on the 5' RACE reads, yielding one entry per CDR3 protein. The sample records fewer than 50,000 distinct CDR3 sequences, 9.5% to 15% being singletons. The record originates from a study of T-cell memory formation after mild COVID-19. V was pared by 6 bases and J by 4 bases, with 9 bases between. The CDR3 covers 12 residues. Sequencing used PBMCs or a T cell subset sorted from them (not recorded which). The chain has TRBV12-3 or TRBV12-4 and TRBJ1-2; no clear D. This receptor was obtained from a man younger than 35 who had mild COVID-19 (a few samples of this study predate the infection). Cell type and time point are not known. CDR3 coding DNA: TGTGCCAGCAGCCGAGAACTCTATGGCTACACCTTC. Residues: CASSRELYGYTF.